This T cell receptor (beta chain) was sequenced in a study of patients with pleural tuberculosis. There are 13 residues in the CDR3. Trimming removed 2 bases from V and 5 bases from J, with 10 bases in between. Using its own MiXCR run on the reads, TCRdb lists one record per CDR3 protein. This table holds nearly 30,000 distinct CDR3 sequences, 18% found once. The material sequenced was peripheral blood. The source is a human donor with pleural tuberculosis. This rearrangement joins TRBV12-3 or TRBV12-4 to TRBJ2-7, with unresolved D. Written as DNA, the CDR3 is TGTGCCAGCAGTTTACAGGTATCCGACGAGCAGTACTTC. The encoded protein is CASSLQVSDEQYF.